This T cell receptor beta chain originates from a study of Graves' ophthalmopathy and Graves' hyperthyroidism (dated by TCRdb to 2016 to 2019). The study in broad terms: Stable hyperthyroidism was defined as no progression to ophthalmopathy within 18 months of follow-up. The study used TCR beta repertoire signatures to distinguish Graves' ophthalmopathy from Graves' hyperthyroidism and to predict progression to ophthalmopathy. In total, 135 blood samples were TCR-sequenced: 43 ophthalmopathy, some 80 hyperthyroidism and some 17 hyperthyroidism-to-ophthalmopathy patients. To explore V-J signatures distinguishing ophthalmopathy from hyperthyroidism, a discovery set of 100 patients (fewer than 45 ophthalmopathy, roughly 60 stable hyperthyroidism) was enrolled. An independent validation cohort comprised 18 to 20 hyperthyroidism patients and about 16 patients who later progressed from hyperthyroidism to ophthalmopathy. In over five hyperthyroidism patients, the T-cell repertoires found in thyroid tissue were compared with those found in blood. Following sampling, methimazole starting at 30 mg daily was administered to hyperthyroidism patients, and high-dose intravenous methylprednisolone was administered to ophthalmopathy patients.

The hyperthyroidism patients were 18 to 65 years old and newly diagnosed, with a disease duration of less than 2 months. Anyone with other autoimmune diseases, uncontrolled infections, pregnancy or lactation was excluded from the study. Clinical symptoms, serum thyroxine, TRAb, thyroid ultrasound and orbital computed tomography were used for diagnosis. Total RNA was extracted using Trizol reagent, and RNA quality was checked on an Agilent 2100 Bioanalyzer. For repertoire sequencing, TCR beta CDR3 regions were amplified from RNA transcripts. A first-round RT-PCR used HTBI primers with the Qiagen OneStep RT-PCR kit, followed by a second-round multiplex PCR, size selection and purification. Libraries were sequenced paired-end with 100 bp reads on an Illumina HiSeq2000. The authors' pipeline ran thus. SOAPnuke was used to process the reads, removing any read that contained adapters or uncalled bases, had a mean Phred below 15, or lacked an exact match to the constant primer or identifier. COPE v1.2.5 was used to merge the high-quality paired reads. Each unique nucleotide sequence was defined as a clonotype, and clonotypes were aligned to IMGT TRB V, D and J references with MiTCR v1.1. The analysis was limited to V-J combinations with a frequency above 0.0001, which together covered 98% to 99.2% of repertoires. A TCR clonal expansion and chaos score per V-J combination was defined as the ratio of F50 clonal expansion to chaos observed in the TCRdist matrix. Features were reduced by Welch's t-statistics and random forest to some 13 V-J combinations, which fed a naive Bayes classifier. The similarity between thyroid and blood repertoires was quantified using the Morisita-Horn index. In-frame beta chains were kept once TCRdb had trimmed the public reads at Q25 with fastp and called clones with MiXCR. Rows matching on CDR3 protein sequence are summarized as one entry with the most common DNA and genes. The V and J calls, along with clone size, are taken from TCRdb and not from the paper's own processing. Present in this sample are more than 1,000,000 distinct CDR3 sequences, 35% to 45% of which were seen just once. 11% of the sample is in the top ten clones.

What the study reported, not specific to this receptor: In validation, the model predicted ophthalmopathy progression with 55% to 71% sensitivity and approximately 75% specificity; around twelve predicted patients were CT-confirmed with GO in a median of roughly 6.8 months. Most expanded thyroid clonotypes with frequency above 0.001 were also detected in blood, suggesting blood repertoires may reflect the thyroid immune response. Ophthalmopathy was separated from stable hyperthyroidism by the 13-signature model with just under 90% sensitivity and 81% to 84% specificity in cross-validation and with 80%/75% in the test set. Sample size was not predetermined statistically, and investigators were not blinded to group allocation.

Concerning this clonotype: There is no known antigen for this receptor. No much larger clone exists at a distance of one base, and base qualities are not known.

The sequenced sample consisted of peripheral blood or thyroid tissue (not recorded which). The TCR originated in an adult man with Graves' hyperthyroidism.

The CDR3 reads as follows: CAISGREKLFF. The nucleotides read TGTGCCATCAGTGGCCGGGAAAAACTGTTTTTT. This sequence uses TRBV10-3 and TRBJ1-4, with no reliable assignment of the D segment. The junction carries 5 bases between V and J, which are trimmed by 4 bases and 8 bases respectively. The germline V gene encodes CDR1 ENHRY and CDR2 SYGVKD. There are 11 amino acids in the CDR3, from cysteine to phenylalanine inclusive. The DNA shown is the 33-base CDR3, in frame from base 1.